This TCR beta chain was found in a study of blood T cell repertoires in COVID-19 (dated by TCRdb to between 2020 and 2021). Regarding the study in general: Samples covering the acute and convalescent phases of COVID-19 were provided by collaborators in the United States, Italy and Spain. The prospective study material was composed of cDNA or gDNA derived from T cells, B-cell-depleted T cells, or PBMCs. The dataset comprised deeply sampled blood TCRbeta repertoires from subjects exposed to, actively infected with, or recovered from COVID-19. The sample metadata nearly always contained a de-identified subject ID, COVID-19 status, age in years and sex. The repertoires were made available in a free public database intended to serve as a resource for research on the immune response to SARS-CoV-2. Samples were obtained from the ongoing ImmuneRACE study (first 160 participants) and from 1,000 to 1,500 subjects provided by 6 global collaborators. Where available, HLA class I and class II types were taken from metadata supplied by the sample provider and were not determined by assay-based typing.

The investigation overall reported the following: The amount of clinical and demographic metadata varied by source and participant and was provided uncurated.

Each collaborating institution followed its own protocols to collect whole blood in K2EDTA tubes. For TCRbeta analysis, collaborator samples were shipped as frozen whole blood, as isolated PBMCs, or as DNA extracted from either sample type. CDR1 SGHRS and CDR2 YFSETQ were looked up in the germline V gene. Spanning cysteine to phenylalanine, the CDR3 consists of 11 amino acids. The entry retains the CDR3 DNA only, 33 bases that are in frame from base 1. V sheds 7 bases and J sheds 7 bases, leaving 9 bases between their ends. For this clone: There is no known antigen for this receptor. Per-nucleotide qualities are absent, and no much larger clonotype sits a single base away.

TCRbeta CDR3 regions were amplified from genomic DNA using the immunoSEQ Assay, a bias-controlled multiplex PCR. The paper's data handling went like this. The number of nucleated cells in each sample was estimated from the amplification of reference gene primers within the assay. Sequence reads were collapsed and filtered to measure the absolute abundance of every unique TCRbeta CDR3 rearrangement. For each sample, productive Simpson clonality was calculated as the square root of Simpson's diversity index over productive rearrangements. TCRdb retrieved this table from immuneACCESS and kept in-frame rearrangements only. Not all clones are present; in checked studies, unresolved V genes account for under half, and no reason is known for the remainder. V and J calls and clone size are copied from that table; D and trimming were computed from the DNA. For this sample there are 100,000 to 150,000 clones; 60% to 75% appear just once. 1.9% of the sample is taken by the ten largest.

This receptor chain uses TRBV5-1 and TRBJ2-1; no confident D gene assignment can be made. The material sequenced was peripheral blood. This TCR was sampled from a woman aged 70-85 years with acute or convalescent COVID-19. The sequenced DNA is TGCGCCAGCTCGCTCAGAAATGAGCAGTTCTTC. This encodes CASSLRNEQFF.